The clone carrying this T cell receptor beta chain was counted many times. Its specificity is not known. Unique molecular identifiers were used in preparing the TCRbeta library. TCRdb ran MiXCR on the PCR reads and lists one entry per CDR3 protein. Of approximately 980,000 distinct CDR3 sequences in the sample, about 29% were seen once. V trimming: 3 bases; J trimming: 7 bases; junction bases outside the gene matches: 5. The CDR3 has 15 amino acids. The sample belongs to a study of T-cell reconstitution after alpha-beta-depleted transplantation in children. Study results and caveats: Expanded graft clones numbering several hundred reportedly gave rise to alpha-beta T cells about two months after transplant. Several patients had high TCRbeta diversity at day 60; it came from surviving recipient T cells and thymic progenitors. Counts and diversity of T cells one year after transplant came mostly from newly produced T cells.

Sequenced material: PBMCs, mostly from graft donor cells, taken 360 days after TCRalphabeta/CD19-depleted stem cell transplant. This chain joins TRBV12-3 or TRBV12-4 and TRBJ1-5, with TRBD1 matching over 11 bases. The receptor was derived from a boy in the first two years of life who had a stem cell transplant for SCID, so the T cells may come from the graft donor. CDR3 region: CASSFGQGAGQPQHF. CDR3 sequence (DNA): TGTGCCAGCAGTTTTGGACAGGGGGCGGGACAGCCCCAGCATTTT.